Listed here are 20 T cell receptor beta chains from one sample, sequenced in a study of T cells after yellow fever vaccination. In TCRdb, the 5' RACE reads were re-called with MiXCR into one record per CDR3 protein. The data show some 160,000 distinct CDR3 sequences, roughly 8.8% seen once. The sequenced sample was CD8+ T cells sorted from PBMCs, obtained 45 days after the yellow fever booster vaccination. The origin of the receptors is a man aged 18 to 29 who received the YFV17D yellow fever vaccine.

CDR3 sequence reads: CASSLEVGSGNQPQHF. DNA for the CDR3: TGTGCCAGCAGCTTAGAGGTAGGGAGCGGCAATCAGCCCCAGCATTTT. V and J are TRBV11-2 and TRBJ1-5; no firm D call. CDR1 SGHAT and CDR2 FQNNGV come from the germline V gene. The V end lost 0 bases, the J end lost 2 bases, and 11 bases lay between the germline ends. The CDR3 runs 16 residues. Full variable domain (outside the CDR3, taken from reference TRBV11-2 and TRBJ1-5): EAGVAQSPRYKIIEKRQSVAFWCNPISGHATLYWYQQILGQGPKLLIQFQNNGVVDDSQLPKDRFSAERLKGVDSTLKIQPAKLEDSAVYLCASSLEVGSGNQPQHFGDGTRLSIL.

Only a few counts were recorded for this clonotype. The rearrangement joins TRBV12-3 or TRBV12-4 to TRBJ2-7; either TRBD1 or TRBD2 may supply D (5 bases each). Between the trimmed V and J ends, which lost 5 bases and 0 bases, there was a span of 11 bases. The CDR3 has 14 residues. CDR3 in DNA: TGTGCCAGCAGTCCAGGGACGGCCTCCTACGAGCAGTACTTC. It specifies CASSPGTASYEQYF.

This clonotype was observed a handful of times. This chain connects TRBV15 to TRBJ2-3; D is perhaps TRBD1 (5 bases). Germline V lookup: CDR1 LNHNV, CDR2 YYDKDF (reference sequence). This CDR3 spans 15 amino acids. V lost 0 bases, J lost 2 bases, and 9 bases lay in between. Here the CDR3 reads CATSRDNRFTDTQYF. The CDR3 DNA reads TGTGCCACCAGCAGAGATAACAGGTTCACAGATACGCAGTATTTT. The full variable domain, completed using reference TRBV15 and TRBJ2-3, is DAMVIQNPRYQVTQFGKPVTLSCSQTLNHNVMYWYQQKSSQAPKLLFHYYDKDFNNEADTPDNFQSRRPNTSFCFLDIRSPGLGDTAMYLCATSRDNRFTDTQYFGPGTRLTVL.

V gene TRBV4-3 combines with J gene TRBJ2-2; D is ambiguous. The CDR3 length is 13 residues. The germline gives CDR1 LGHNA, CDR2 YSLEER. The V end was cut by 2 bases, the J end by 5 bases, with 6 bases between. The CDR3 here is CASSQSETGELFF. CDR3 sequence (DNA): TGCGCCAGCAGCCAATCCGAAACCGGGGAGCTGTTTTTT.

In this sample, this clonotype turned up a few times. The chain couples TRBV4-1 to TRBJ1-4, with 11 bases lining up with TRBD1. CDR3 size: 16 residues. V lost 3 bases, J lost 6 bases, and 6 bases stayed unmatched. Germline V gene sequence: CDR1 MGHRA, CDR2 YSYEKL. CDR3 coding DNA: TGCGCCAGCAGCCAGACCCGGGACAGGGGGGATGAAAAACTGTTTTTT. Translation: CASSQTRDRGDEKLFF.

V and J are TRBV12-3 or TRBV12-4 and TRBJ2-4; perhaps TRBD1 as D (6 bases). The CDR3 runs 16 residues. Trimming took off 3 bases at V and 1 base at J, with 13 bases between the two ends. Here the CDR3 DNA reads TGTGCCAGCAGTTTTACTTGGGGGCCGGCCAAAAACATTCAGTACTTC. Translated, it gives CASSFTWGPAKNIQYF.

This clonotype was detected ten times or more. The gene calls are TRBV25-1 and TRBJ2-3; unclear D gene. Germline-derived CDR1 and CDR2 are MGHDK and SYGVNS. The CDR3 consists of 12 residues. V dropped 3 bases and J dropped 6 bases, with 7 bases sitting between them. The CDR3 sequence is CASSDVNDTQYF. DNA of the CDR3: TGTGCCAGCAGTGACGTAAACGATACGCAGTATTTT.

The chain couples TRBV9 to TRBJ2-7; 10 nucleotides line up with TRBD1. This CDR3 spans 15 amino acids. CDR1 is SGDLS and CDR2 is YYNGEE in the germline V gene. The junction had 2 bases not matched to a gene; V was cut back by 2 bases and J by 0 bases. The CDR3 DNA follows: TGTGCCAGCAGCGTGGGGACAGGGGTCTCCTACGAGCAGTACTTC. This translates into CASSVGTGVSYEQYF.

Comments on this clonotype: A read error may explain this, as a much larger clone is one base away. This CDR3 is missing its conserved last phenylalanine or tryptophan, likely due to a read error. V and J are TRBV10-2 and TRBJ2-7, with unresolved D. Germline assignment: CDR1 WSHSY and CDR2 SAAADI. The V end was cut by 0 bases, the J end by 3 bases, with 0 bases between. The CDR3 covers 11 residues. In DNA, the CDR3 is TGCGCCAGCAGTGAGTCCTACGAGCAGTACCTC. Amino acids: CASSESYEQYL.

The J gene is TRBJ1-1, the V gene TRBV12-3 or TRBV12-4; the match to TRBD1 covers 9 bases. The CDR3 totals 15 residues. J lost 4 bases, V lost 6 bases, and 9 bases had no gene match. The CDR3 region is CASRPRDRVSTEAFF. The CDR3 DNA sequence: TGTGCCAGCAGGCCCCGGGACAGGGTTTCCACTGAAGCTTTCTTT.

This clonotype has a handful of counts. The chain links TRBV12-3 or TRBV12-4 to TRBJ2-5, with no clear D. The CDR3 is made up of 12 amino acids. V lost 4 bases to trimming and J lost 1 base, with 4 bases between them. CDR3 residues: CASSWVQETQYF. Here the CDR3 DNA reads TGTGCCAGCAGTTGGGTCCAAGAGACCCAGTACTTC.

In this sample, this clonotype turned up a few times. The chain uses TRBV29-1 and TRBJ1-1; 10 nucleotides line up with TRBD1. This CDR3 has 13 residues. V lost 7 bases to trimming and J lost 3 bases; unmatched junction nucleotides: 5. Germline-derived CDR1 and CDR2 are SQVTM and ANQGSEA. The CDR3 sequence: CSARTGGDTEAFF. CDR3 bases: TGCAGCGCCCGGACAGGGGGAGACACTGAAGCTTTCTTT.

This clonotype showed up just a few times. The CDR3 DNA reads as TGTGCCAGCAGCTTCAGGGGTCTCAGCTCCTACGAGCAGTACTTC. Its translation: CASSFRGLSSYEQYF. The rearrangement joins TRBV7-8 to TRBJ2-7; D may be TRBD1 (6 bases). V gave up 3 bases and J gave up 0 bases, with 12 bases separating them. The CDR3 extends over 15 amino acids. CDR1 SGHVS and CDR2 FQNEAQ come from the germline V gene.

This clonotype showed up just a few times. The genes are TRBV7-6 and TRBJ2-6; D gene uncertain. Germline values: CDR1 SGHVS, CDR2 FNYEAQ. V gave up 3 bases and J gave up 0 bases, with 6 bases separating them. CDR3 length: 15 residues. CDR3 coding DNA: TGTGCCAGCAGCTTTGCAGTCTCTGGGGCCAACGTCCTGACTTTC. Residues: CASSFAVSGANVLTF.

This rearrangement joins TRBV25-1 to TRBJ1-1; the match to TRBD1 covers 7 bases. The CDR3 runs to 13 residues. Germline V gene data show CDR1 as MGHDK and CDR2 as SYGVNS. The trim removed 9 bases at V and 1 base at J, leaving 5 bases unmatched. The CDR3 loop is CASTGDWNTEAFF. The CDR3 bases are TGTGCCAGTACAGGGGACTGGAACACTGAAGCTTTCTTT.

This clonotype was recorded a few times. The CDR3 spells CAKPRIGSYEQYV. For the CDR3, the DNA is TGTGCCAAACCCAGGATCGGGAGTTACGAGCAGTACGTC. This rearrangement joins TRBV6-4 to TRBJ2-7, with D possibly TRBD2 on 6 matching bases. Per germline, CDR1 MRHNA and CDR2 SNTAGT. V lost 10 bases and J 4 bases, leaving 17 bases between the germline ends. The length of the CDR3 is 13 residues.

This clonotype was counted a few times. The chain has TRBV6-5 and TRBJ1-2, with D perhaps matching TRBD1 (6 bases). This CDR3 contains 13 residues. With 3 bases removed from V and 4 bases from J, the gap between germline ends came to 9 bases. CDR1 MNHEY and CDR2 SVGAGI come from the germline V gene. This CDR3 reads CASSYGGSYGYTF. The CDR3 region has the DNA TGTGCCAGCAGTTATGGGGGCTCCTATGGCTACACCTTC.

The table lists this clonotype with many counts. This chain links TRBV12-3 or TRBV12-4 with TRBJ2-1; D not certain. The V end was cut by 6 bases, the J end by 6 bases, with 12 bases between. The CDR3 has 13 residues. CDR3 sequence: CASRPIPGNEQFF. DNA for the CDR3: TGTGCCAGCAGACCAATCCCCGGCAATGAGCAGTTCTTC.

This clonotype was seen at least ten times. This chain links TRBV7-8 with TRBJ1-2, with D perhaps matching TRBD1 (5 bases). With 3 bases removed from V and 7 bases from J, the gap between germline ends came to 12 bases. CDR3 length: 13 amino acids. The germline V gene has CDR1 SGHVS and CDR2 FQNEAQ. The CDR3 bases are TGTGCCAGCAGCTTCGGGACCGCTAGTGGCTACACCTTC. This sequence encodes CASSFGTASGYTF. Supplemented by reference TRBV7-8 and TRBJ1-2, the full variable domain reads GAGVSQSPRYKVAKRGQDVALRCDPISGHVSLFWYQQALGQGPEFLTYFQNEAQLDKSGLPSDRFFAERPEGSVSTLKIQRTQQEDSAVYLCASSFGTASGYTFGSGTRLTVV.

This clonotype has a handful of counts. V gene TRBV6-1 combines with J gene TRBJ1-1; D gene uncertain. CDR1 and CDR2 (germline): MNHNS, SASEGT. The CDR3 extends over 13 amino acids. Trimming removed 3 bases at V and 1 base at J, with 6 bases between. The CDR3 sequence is CASSDWGNTEAFF. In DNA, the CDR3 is TGTGCCAGCAGTGATTGGGGGAACACTGAAGCTTTCTTT.